These 20 T cell receptor beta chains were all obtained from the same sample, sequenced in a study of T cells after yellow fever vaccination. TCRdb reanalysed the 5' RACE reads using MiXCR and keeps one entry per CDR3 protein. The repertoire holds under 200,000 distinct CDR3 sequences, 5.5% to 7.5% seen once, with 2.5% to 3% in the top ten. Sequencing was performed on CD4+ T cells sorted from PBMCs, taken 5 to 6 days after the first yellow fever vaccination. Receptors were obtained from a man between 18 and 35 years old who received the YFV17D yellow fever vaccine.

This clonotype has only a few counts. V gene TRBV9 combines with J gene TRBJ2-5; 15 bases are shared with TRBD2. Germline CDR1 is SGDLS and CDR2 is YYNGEE. Trimming at V came to 0 bases and at J to 1 base, leaving 1 base not matched to a gene. This CDR3 is built from 17 residues. The DNA for the CDR3 is TGTGCCAGCAGCGTAGGGGGACTAGCGGGGGGCCAAGAGACCCAGTACTTC. It codes for CASSVGGLAGGQETQYF.

In this sample, this clonotype turned up many times. V is TRBV5-1 and J is TRBJ2-7; 9 positions agree with TRBD2. Germline CDR1 and CDR2: SGHRS and YFSETQ. V lost 1 base to trimming and J lost 4 bases; unmatched junction nucleotides: 3. The CDR3 is made up of 14 amino acids. CDR3 region: CASSLTSGQYEQYF. The CDR3 coding sequence is TGCGCCAGCAGCTTGACTAGCGGGCAGTACGAGCAGTACTTC.

This clonotype was detected ten times or more. The chain has TRBV27 and TRBJ2-7; TRBD1 agrees at 9 bases. Germline CDR1 is MNHEY and CDR2 is SMNVEV (reference sequence). V dropped 6 bases and J dropped 7; count of bases not matched to a gene: 7. CDR3 length: 13 residues. This CDR3 is CASRGQGTGEQYV. The CDR3 DNA is TGTGCCAGCAGGGGACAGGGAACAGGAGAGCAGTACGTC.

This chain links TRBV6-5 with TRBJ1-2; tentatively, D is TRBD1 (5 bases). The CDR3 length is 16 residues. Trimming shortened V by 0 bases and J by 4 bases, and 15 bases separated the two germline ends. Germline V lookup: CDR1 MNHEY, CDR2 SVGAGI. The CDR3 region is CASSYSSTRVVYGYTF. CDR3 DNA sequence: TGTGCCAGCAGTTACTCGAGTACCAGGGTGGTCTATGGCTACACCTTC.

There are many counts of this clonotype. V is TRBV12-3 or TRBV12-4 and J is TRBJ1-3, with D uncertain. This CDR3 contains 15 residues. V was cut by 6 bases and J by 0 bases, with 12 bases left in between. This chain's CDR3 is CASRPGGSSGNTIYF. The CDR3 DNA reads TGTGCCAGCAGGCCTGGAGGGAGCTCTGGAAACACCATATATTTT.

This clonotype was detected many times. The V gene is TRBV2, the J gene TRBJ2-2, with TRBD1 matching over 10 bases. This CDR3 region has 14 residues. Germline lookup yields CDR1 SNHLY and CDR2 FYNNEI. V gave up 6 bases and J gave up 6 bases; unmatched junction bases: 4. CDR3 amino acids: CASRADRGPGELFF. The CDR3 nucleotides read TGTGCCAGCAGGGCCGACAGGGGGCCCGGGGAGCTGTTTTTT.

The rearrangement links TRBV6-5 to TRBJ1-5, with a tentative D call TRBD1 (5 bases). Trimming took off 6 bases at V and 0 bases at J, with 15 bases between the two ends. The V gene's germline CDR1 is MNHEY and CDR2 SVGAGI. The CDR3 has 16 amino acids. CDR3 bases: TGTGCCAGCAGATACGGACACCCTTATAGCAATCAGCCCCAGCATTTT. Translation: CASRYGHPYSNQPQHF.

This clonotype was seen at least ten times. The gene calls are TRBV7-2 and TRBJ2-1, with 8 bases lining up with TRBD1. The CDR3 totals 15 residues. V lost 3 bases, J lost 5 bases, and 6 bases stayed unmatched. Germline CDR1 is SGHTA and CDR2 is FQGNSA. CDR3 region: CASSFRTGSNNEQFF. For the CDR3, the DNA is TGTGCCAGCAGCTTCAGGACAGGGTCAAACAATGAGCAGTTCTTC.

This clonotype was counted at least ten times. This rearrangement joins TRBV20-1 to TRBJ2-1; the D gene is possibly TRBD2 (6 bases). In germline, CDR1 is DFQATT, CDR2 SNEGSKA (reference sequence). V was cut by 5 bases and J by 4 bases, with 15 bases left in between. This CDR3 is 14 amino acids long. CDR3 sequence reads: CSALAAMSYNEQFF. CDR3 DNA: TGCAGTGCTTTAGCGGCTATGTCTTACAATGAGCAGTTCTTC.

The J gene is TRBJ1-1, the V gene TRBV20-1; a possible D gene is TRBD1 (6 bases). The germline gives CDR1 DFQATT, CDR2 SNEGSKA (reference sequence). The V end was cut by 3 bases, the J end by 4 bases, with 15 bases between. CDR3 size: 14 residues. CDR3 DNA: TGCAGTGCTAGCCCCGGGGGCGCAGGCACTGAAGCTTTCTTT. Translated: CSASPGGAGTEAFF.

This clonotype was observed a few times. The rearrangement links TRBV12-3 or TRBV12-4 to TRBJ1-1; D is ambiguous. CDR3 length: 14 amino acids. V was trimmed by 6 bases and J by 9 bases, leaving 20 bases between them. CDR3 nucleotides: TGTGCCAGCAGAACTGACACGGACGGAGAAAAAGCTTTCTTT. Amino acids: CASRTDTDGEKAFF.

This clonotype was seen ten or more times. CDR3 amino acids: CASSPWDRNTDTQYF. In nucleotides, the CDR3 is TGTGCCAGTAGTCCTTGGGACAGAAACACAGATACGCAGTATTTT. The chain has TRBV19 and TRBJ2-3, with 7 bases matching TRBD1. The CDR3 spans 15 residues. The trim removed 5 bases at V and 2 bases at J, leaving 7 bases unmatched. From germline, CDR1 is LNHDA and CDR2 SQIVND (reference sequence).

This clonotype was recorded at least ten times. The chain has TRBV11-2 and TRBJ2-5, with D perhaps TRBD1 (6 bases). CDR1 and CDR2 (germline): SGHAT, FQNNGV. V was pared by 5 bases and J by 1 base, with 8 bases between. The CDR3 runs 13 residues. CDR3 region: CASSRTVQETQYF. The CDR3 nucleotides are TGTGCCAGCAGCCGGACAGTCCAAGAGACCCAGTACTTC.

This clonotype was recorded many times. The J gene is TRBJ2-7, the V gene TRBV24-1, with D hard to call. Germline assignment: CDR1 KGHDR and CDR2 SFDVKD. The CDR3 has 13 residues. V gave up 1 base and J gave up 4 bases, with 7 bases separating them. The CDR3, as DNA: TGTGCCACCAGTGATTTCGACACGTACGAGCAGTACTTC. Protein product: CATSDFDTYEQYF.

This clonotype has only a few counts. V gene TRBV19 combines with J gene TRBJ2-6; either TRBD1 or TRBD2 may fit D (5 bases each). The CDR3 sequence is 17 residues long. Between the trimmed V and J ends, which lost 5 bases and 1 base, there was a span of 15 bases. In germline, CDR1 is LNHDA, CDR2 SQIVND (reference sequence). CDR3 protein: CASSSYPGASGANVLTF. CDR3 nucleotides: TGTGCCAGTAGTTCCTACCCCGGGGCTTCTGGGGCCAACGTCCTGACTTTC.

The chain combines TRBV18 with TRBJ2-7; 12 nucleotides match TRBD1. Germline CDR1 reads KGHSH; CDR2 reads LQKENI. The CDR3 covers 14 residues. The J segment lost 5 bases and the V segment lost 4 bases, leaving 3 bases of the junction unmatched. CDR3 nucleotide sequence: TGTGCCAGCTCACGTGGGACAGGGGGCAACGAGCAGTACGTC. Amino acid sequence: CASSRGTGGNEQYV.

This clonotype was recorded at least ten times. The rearrangement uses TRBV5-4 and TRBJ2-1, with D perhaps TRBD1 (6 bases). From germline, CDR1 is SGHNT and CDR2 YYREEE (reference sequence). CDR3 length: 15 amino acids. Trimming removed 1 base at V and 0 bases at J, with 8 bases between. CDR3 DNA sequence: TGTGCCAGCAGCTTGACAGGGAGCTCCTACAATGAGCAGTTCTTC. Encoded protein: CASSLTGSSYNEQFF. Filled out from reference TRBV5-4 and TRBJ2-1, the complete variable domain reads ETGVTQSPTHLIKTRGQQVTLRCSSQSGHNTVSWYQQALGQGPQFIFQYYREEENGRGNFPPRFSGLQFPNYSSELNVNALELDDSALYLCASSLTGSSYNEQFFGPGTRLTVL.

The chain couples TRBV4-3 to TRBJ2-7; D gene ambiguous. The CDR3 has 14 residues. V was trimmed by 4 bases and J by 3 bases, leaving 13 bases between them. Germline CDR1 is LGHNA and CDR2 is YSLEER. CDR3 DNA: TGCGCCAGCAGCCTCAACCTAGGAGTCTACGAGCAGTACTTC. The encoded protein is CASSLNLGVYEQYF.

At least ten counts were recorded for this clonotype. The chain links TRBV11-2 to TRBJ2-3; D perhaps matches TRBD2 (6 bases). V lost 3 bases and J lost 2, with 18 bases in between. CDR3 length: 17 residues. Germline lookup yields CDR1 SGHAT and CDR2 FQNNGV. CDR3: CASSLWASGSYTDTQYF. CDR3 DNA sequence: TGTGCCAGCAGCTTGTGGGCCAGCGGGTCCTACACAGATACGCAGTATTTT.

This clonotype was seen many times. The V gene is TRBV11-1, the J gene TRBJ1-4, with D unresolved. The CDR3 runs to 15 residues. The ends were cut back, 6 bases at V and 8 bases at J, with 19 bases in the middle. Germline CDR1 reads SGHAT; CDR2 reads FQDESV (reference sequence). This CDR3 is CASSATSTGGEKLFF. In DNA, the CDR3 is TGTGCCAGCAGTGCCACTTCGACCGGAGGGGAAAAACTGTTTTTT.